What follows is one TCR beta chain and its context. Its antigen is undetermined. Germline-derived CDR1 and CDR2 are GTSNPN and SVGIG (reference sequence). V shed 4 bases, J shed 2 bases, and the junction held 8 bases outside the gene matches. The CDR3 has 14 residues. Use of 60 Vbeta and 13 Jbeta primers characterized the PCR. Clones were read by immunoSEQ multiplex PCR, and TCRdb kept only the in-frame ones, dropping some. The table lists over 70,000 clones, less than 80% of them singletons. This sample was included in a study of cytomegalovirus exposure and HLA in healthy donors. General observations from the study: Despite most TCR sequences being rare, some public TCRs occurred in many donors. Associated with cytomegalovirus, according to the listing, were 150 to 200 TCR beta chains.

The sequence derives from a man under 40 in good health and CMV-seropositive. The sample was PBMCs. This chain links TRBV30 with TRBJ2-7; 7 bases map to TRBD1. The CDR3 loop reads CAWTPTGLTYEQYF. CDR3 in DNA: TGTGCCTGGACTCCGACAGGGTTAACCTACGAGCAGTACTTC.